This T cell receptor (beta chain) was sequenced for a study of cytomegalovirus exposure and HLA in healthy donors. Study conclusions and caveats: A few V segments could not be told apart, such as TRBV6-2 and TRBV6-3, and were left out.

This CDR3 has 12 amino acids. V was cut by 3 bases and J by 6 bases, with 10 bases left in between. CDR1 and CDR2 from the germline V gene are SGHNT and YYREEE (reference sequence). This PCR relied on a set of 60 Vbeta primers and 13 Jbeta primers. This table comes from immunoSEQ multiplex PCR, and its TCRdb copy is limited to in-frame clones, with some not included. The sample consists of 150,000 to 200,000 clones, approximately 80% of them appearing once. As to this clone: Its specificity is not known.

This TCR derives from a man in his late teens or twenties in good health and CMV-seronegative. The material sequenced was PBMCs. The rearrangement joins TRBV5-4 to TRBJ2-7; D unresolved. The CDR3, as DNA: TGTGCCAGCAGCTCCGGTGGAGCCGAGCAGTACTTC. This encodes CASSSGGAEQYF. The entire variable domain, with the rest obtained from reference TRBV5-4 and TRBJ2-7, is as follows: ETGVTQSPTHLIKTRGQQVTLRCSSQSGHNTVSWYQQALGQGPQFIFQYYREEENGRGNFPPRFSGLQFPNYSSELNVNALELDDSALYLCASSSGGAEQYFGPGTRLTVT.